Below, 20 T cell receptor beta chains from the same sample are listed, as sequenced in a study of cytomegalovirus exposure and HLA in healthy donors. A multiplex PCR was run with 60 Vbeta primers and 13 Jbeta primers. Here immunoSEQ multiplex PCR was the method, and the copy in TCRdb shows in-frame clones only, minus some. The table has 70,000 to 80,000 clones, 82% seen once. Sequencing used PBMCs. The origin of the receptors is a man younger than 35 in good health and CMV-seronegative.

The V gene is TRBV29-1, the J gene TRBJ2-7; 10 bases are shared with TRBD1. Germline assignment: CDR1 SQVTM and CDR2 ANQGSEA. J gave up 7 bases and V 6 bases, and 6 bases lay outside the gene matches. CDR3 length: 12 amino acids. The CDR3 is CSVGQGVAEQYF. The CDR3, as DNA: TGCAGCGTAGGACAGGGGGTGGCTGAGCAGTACTTC.

V gene TRBV5-1 combines with J gene TRBJ2-3, with 11 bases aligning to TRBD1. The germline gives CDR1 SGHRS, CDR2 YFSETQ. CDR3 length equals 14 residues. V lost 8 bases to trimming and J lost 7 bases; unmatched junction nucleotides: 9. This chain's CDR3 is CASRAGQGANTQYF. In DNA form, the CDR3 reads TGCGCCAGTAGGGCCGGACAGGGGGCGAATACGCAGTATTTT. The full variable domain, completed using reference TRBV5-1 and TRBJ2-3, is KAGVTQTPRYLIKTRGQQVTLSCSPISGHRSVSWYQQTPGQGLQFLFEYFSETQRNKGNFPGRFSGRQFSNSRSEMNVSTLELGDSALYLCASRAGQGANTQYFGPGTRLTVL.

A few counts support this clone. The chain carries TRBV2 and TRBJ1-1, with D possibly being TRBD1 (6 bases). Germline loops: CDR1 SNHLY, CDR2 FYNNEI. The ends were cut back, 7 bases at V and 1 base at J, with 10 bases in the middle. The CDR3 covers 13 residues. CDR3 sequence reads: CASIVQGNTEAFF. CDR3 coding DNA: TGTGCCAGCATTGTACAGGGGAACACTGAAGCTTTCTTT.

The chain has TRBV2 and TRBJ2-2; 10 nucleotides line up with TRBD2. The CDR3 totals 18 residues. The trim removed 5 bases at V and 5 bases at J, leaving 14 bases unmatched. Germline V gene data show CDR1 as SNHLY and CDR2 as FYNNEI. The CDR3 region is CASSKVRVAGGATGELFF. In nucleotides, the CDR3 is TGTGCCAGCAGTAAGGTTAGGGTAGCGGGAGGAGCAACCGGGGAGCTGTTTTTT.

To note about this clone: One end of the junction varies from germline; a read error may be responsible. The chain is built from TRBV6-5 and TRBJ1-1, with a weak D call TRBD1 (5 bases). The germline CDR1 and CDR2 sequences are MNHEY and SVGAGI. The CDR3 length is 14 residues. The CDR3 reads CASRYSWGETEAFF. The CDR3 DNA is TGTGCCAGCCGTTACTCGTGGGGGGAAACTGAAGCTTTCTTT.

CDR3: CASRGGQGTQPQHF. CDR3 bases: TGTGCCAGCAGGGGAGGACAGGGTACTCAGCCCCAGCATTTT. The chain uses TRBV25-1 and TRBJ1-5; 8 nucleotides align to TRBD1. The ends lost 6 bases at V and 6 bases at J; junction bases unmatched: 7. This CDR3 is 14 amino acids long. The germline CDR1 and CDR2 sequences are MGHDK and SYGVNS. The entire variable domain, with the rest obtained from reference TRBV25-1 and TRBJ1-5, is as follows: EADIYQTPRYLVIGTGKKITLECSQTMGHDKMYWYQQDPGMELHLIHYSYGVNSTEKGDLSSESTVSRIRTEHFPLTLESARPSHTSQYLCASRGGQGTQPQHFGDGTRLSIL.

The rearrangement uses TRBV21-1 and TRBJ2-1; TRBD2 is the table's D call and was not checked against the DNA. TRBV21-1 is recorded as a pseudogene. There are 17 residues in the CDR3. The DNA of the CDR3 is TGTGCCAGCAGCAAAAAGGTACTAGCGGGGTCCTACAATGAGCAGTTCTTC. Encoded protein: CASSKKVLAGSYNEQFF.

This chain connects TRBV30 to TRBJ1-1; the D is unclear. The length of the CDR3 is 17 residues. In germline, CDR1 is GTSNPN, CDR2 SVGIG (reference sequence). Trimming removed 1 base at V and 1 base at J, with 19 bases between. The CDR3 is CAWSDLSDNWANTEAFF. The CDR3 region has the DNA TGTGCCTGGAGTGACCTATCAGACAATTGGGCGAACACTGAAGCTTTCTTT.

The chain uses TRBV7-9 and TRBJ2-1; D is undetermined. This CDR3 is 13 amino acids long. The germline V gene encodes CDR1 SEHNR and CDR2 FQNEAQ (reference sequence). The V end was cut by 6 bases, the J end by 2 bases, with 8 bases between. CDR3 sequence (DNA): TGTGCCAGCAGTCCAACACCCTACAATGAGCAGTTCTTC. Protein: CASSPTPYNEQFF.

The chain joins TRBV7-2 to TRBJ2-5, with D perhaps matching TRBD1 (5 bases). The V and J ends lost 6 bases and 6 bases respectively, with 17 bases between them. The CDR3 runs 14 residues. The germline V gene has CDR1 SGHTA and CDR2 FQGNSA. CDR3 sequence (DNA): TGTGCCAGCAGATTCTCAGGGAAAGCCAAGACCCAGTACTTC. It encodes CASRFSGKAKTQYF.

This clone showed up just once. This chain uses TRBV10-3 with TRBJ1-1, with TRBD1 as a possible D gene (6 bases). The V end was cut by 0 bases, the J end by 0 bases, with 8 bases between. This CDR3 region has 15 residues. Per the germline V gene, CDR1 is ENHRY and CDR2 is SYGVKD. DNA for the CDR3: TGTGCCATCAGTGAGTCTCAGGGGCTGAACACTGAAGCTTTCTTT. Translating it yields CAISESQGLNTEAFF.

V and J are TRBV5-4 and TRBJ1-4; 8 nucleotides align to TRBD1. The CDR3 is made up of 15 amino acids. Germline values: CDR1 SGHNT, CDR2 YYREEE (reference sequence). Unmatched junction bases numbered 10, after V lost 4 bases and J lost 8 bases. The CDR3 bases are TGTGCCAGCAGCCCGGGACAGGTGGGGGGGGAAAAACTGTTTTTT. This sequence encodes CASSPGQVGGEKLFF.

This chain links TRBV9 with TRBJ1-3; 7 nucleotides match TRBD1. The CDR3 has 14 residues. Germline V gene sequence: CDR1 SGDLS, CDR2 YYNGEE. The V gene end was trimmed by 4 bases and the J gene end by 6 bases; junction bases not matched to a gene: 7. CDR3 protein: CASSKRDRANTIYF. In DNA, the CDR3 is TGTGCCAGCAGCAAACGCGACAGGGCAAACACCATATATTTT.

This clone came up once. This chain links TRBV5-5 with TRBJ2-2, with 9 bases lining up with TRBD1. This CDR3 spans 15 amino acids. The ends lost 6 bases at V and 5 bases at J; junction bases unmatched: 8. Germline-derived CDR1 and CDR2 are SGHKS and YYEKEE (reference sequence). The CDR3 coding sequence is TGTGCCAGCACATTCCAACAGGGGGCGACCGGGGAGCTGTTTTTT. Translating it yields CASTFQQGATGELFF.

This clone has only a few counts. V usage is TRBV27 and J usage is TRBJ1-1, with a weak D call TRBD1 (5 bases). The germline V and J ends were trimmed by 6 bases and 0 bases, with 14 bases remaining between them. The CDR3 is 15 amino acids. Germline CDR1 MNHEY, CDR2 SMNVEV (reference sequence). CDR3 sequence (DNA): TGTGCCAGCAGAGGAACCGGGACTTTGAACACTGAAGCTTTCTTT. It is translated as CASRGTGTLNTEAFF.

This clone appeared a single time. This rearrangement joins TRBV7-2 to TRBJ2-3, with D possibly matching TRBD2 (5 bases). Germline V gene lookup returns CDR1 SGHTA and CDR2 FQGNSA. Deletions cut 6 bases from V and 2 bases from J, with 18 bases between. The CDR3 extends over 16 amino acids. The CDR3 bases are TGTGCCAGCAGGGGGAATGGACTCCCCCCCACAGATACGCAGTATTTT. Translating it yields CASRGNGLPPTDTQYF.

This clone was picked up one time. This chain links TRBV5-8 with TRBJ2-7; D unresolved. V was pared by 0 bases and J by 2 bases, with 12 bases between. Germline loops: CDR1 SGHTS, CDR2 YDEGEE. The CDR3 is made up of 15 amino acids. CDR3 nucleotides: TGTGCCAGCAGCTTGGTACAGACCAATACCTACGAGCAGTACTTC. Protein: CASSLVQTNTYEQYF.

This chain joins TRBV6-1 and TRBJ2-5; 8 nucleotides match TRBD1. Germline V gene lookup returns CDR1 MNHNS and CDR2 SASEGT. The CDR3 has 19 residues. V trimming: 1 base; J trimming: 2 bases; junction bases outside the gene matches: 15. The CDR3 sequence: CASSEEPQPGQGVQETQYF. The CDR3 DNA reads TGTGCCAGCAGTGAAGAGCCCCAACCCGGACAGGGTGTTCAAGAGACCCAGTACTTC.

The chain uses TRBV7-9 and TRBJ1-2; D gene ambiguous. CDR1 is SEHNR, CDR2 FQNEAQ, per germline (reference sequence). With 0 bases removed from V and 4 bases from J, the gap between germline ends came to 6 bases. The CDR3 covers 13 residues. The CDR3 loop reads CASSLAQAYGYTF. Here the CDR3 DNA reads TGTGCCAGCAGCTTAGCGCAGGCCTATGGCTACACCTTC.

The rearrangement uses TRBV7-8 and TRBJ2-7, with 8 bases matching TRBD2. The V and J ends lost 4 bases and 6 bases, in that order; junction bases with no gene match: 20. Germline values: CDR1 SGHVS, CDR2 FQNEAQ. The CDR3 has 18 amino acids. CDR3 loop: CASSYSRTGTRVLSEQYF. Written as DNA, the CDR3 is TGTGCCAGCAGCTATAGCCGTACCGGGACTAGGGTACTCAGCGAGCAGTACTTC. Based on the CDR3 plus reference TRBV7-8 and TRBJ2-7, the full variable domain is GAGVSQSPRYKVAKRGQDVALRCDPISGHVSLFWYQQALGQGPEFLTYFQNEAQLDKSGLPSDRFFAERPEGSVSTLKIQRTQQEDSAVYLCASSYSRTGTRVLSEQYFGPGTRLTVT.